The sequence of this T cell receptor (beta chain) was determined in a study of metastatic and nonmetastatic thyroid tumors. Points from the study as a whole: TCR beta diversity was reportedly significantly higher in malignant thyroid tumors than benign nodules, in blood and tumor.

None of the patients had undergone any treatment ahead of thyroid surgery. J lost 8 bases, V lost 6 bases, and 11 bases had no gene match. Germline V gene lookup returns CDR1 MNHEY and CDR2 SVGEGT. This CDR3 has 16 amino acids. In its sample, this clone was seen many times. As yet, its antigen is unknown. TCRdb redid the clone calls on the PCR reads using MiXCR. The sample lists 20,000 to 25,000 clones, 15% to 20% occurring once. The specimen sequenced was blood. The V gene is TRBV6-2 or TRBV6-3, the J gene TRBJ2-1; 12 bases agree with TRBD1. The receptor was derived from a female donor with papillary thyroid cancer or a benign thyroid nodule (not recorded which). Some clones in this sample may be carry-over from other donors' samples. CDR3 amino acids: CASSPLEGQGAHEQFF. The CDR3 nucleotides read TGTGCCAGCAGCCCCTTGGAGGGACAGGGGGCCCATGAGCAGTTCTTC.